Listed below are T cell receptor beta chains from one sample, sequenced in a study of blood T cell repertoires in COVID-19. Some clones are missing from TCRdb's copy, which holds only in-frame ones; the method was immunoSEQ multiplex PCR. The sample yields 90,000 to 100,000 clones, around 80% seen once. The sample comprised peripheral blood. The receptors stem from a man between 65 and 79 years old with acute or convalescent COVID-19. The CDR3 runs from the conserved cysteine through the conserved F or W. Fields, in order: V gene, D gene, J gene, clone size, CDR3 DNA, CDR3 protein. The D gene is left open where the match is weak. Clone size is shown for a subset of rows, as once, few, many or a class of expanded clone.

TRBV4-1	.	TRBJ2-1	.	TGCGCCAGCAGCTTAACCGGGGGACCATCATACAATGAGCAGTTCTTC	CASSLTGGPSYNEQFF
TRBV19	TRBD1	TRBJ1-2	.	TGTGCCAGTAGGGATCGGGACAGCTTAGGCTATGGCTACACCTTC	CASRDRDSLGYGYTF
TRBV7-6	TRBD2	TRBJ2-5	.	TGTGCCAGCAGCCCCTTAGCGGGCCCGCAAGAGACCCAGTACTTC	CASSPLAGPQETQYF
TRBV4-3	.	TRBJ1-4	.	TGCGCCAGCAGCTCCGGACGGGGAGCTAATGAAAAACTGTTTTTT	CASSSGRGANEKLFF
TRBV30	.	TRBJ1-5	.	TGTGCCTGGAGTGGAGGTAGCAATCAGCCCCAGCATTTT	CAWSGGSNQPQHF
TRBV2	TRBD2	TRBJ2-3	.	TGTGCCAGCAGGCCACTAGCGGAGAGCACAGATACGCAGTATTTT	CASRPLAESTDTQYF
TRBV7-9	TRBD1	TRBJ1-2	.	TGTGCCAGCAGCACCCGGGACAGGGGGAACTATGGCTACACCTTC	CASSTRDRGNYGYTF
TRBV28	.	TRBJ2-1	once	TGTGCCAGCAGGCCCGTAAAAGCCTTATACAATGAGCAGTTCTTC	CASRPVKALYNEQFF
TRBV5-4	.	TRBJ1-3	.	TGTGCCAGCAGCTTGCCAGGCTCCTCTGGAAACACCATATATTTT	CASSLPGSSGNTIYF
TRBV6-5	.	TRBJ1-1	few	TGTGCCAGCAGTTACATGGGGCGGACTGAAGCTTTCTTT	CASSYMGRTEAFF
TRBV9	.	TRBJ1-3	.	TGTGCCAGCAGCGTAAGCGGGAGAGAACCGACAGGTGTTGGGAACACCATATATTTT	CASSVSGREPTGVGNTIYF
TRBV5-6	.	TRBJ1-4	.	TGTGCCAGCAGCTTGGCCCCAGCGAGGGATGAAAAACTGTTTTTT	CASSLAPARDEKLFF
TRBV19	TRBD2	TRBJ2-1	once	TGTGCCAGTACCTCTCAGCGGGGGGGATACAATGAGCAGTTCTTC	CASTSQRGGYNEQFF
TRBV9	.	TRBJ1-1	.	TGTGCCAGCAGCGTAACCCCTACAGGGACGAACACTGAAGCTTTCTTT	CASSVTPTGTNTEAFF
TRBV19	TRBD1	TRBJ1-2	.	TGTGCCAGTAGTCTGAGGACAGGGAGGTACTATGGCTACACCTTC	CASSLRTGRYYGYTF
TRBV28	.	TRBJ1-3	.	TGTGCCAGCCGACTAGGTCTTTCTGGAAACACCATATATTTT	CASRLGLSGNTIYF